One and the same sample provided the 19 T cell receptor beta chains below, sequenced in a study of cytomegalovirus exposure and HLA in healthy donors. The PCR was carried out with 60 Vbeta primers and 13 Jbeta primers. The repertoire was sequenced with immunoSEQ multiplex PCR; TCRdb's copy has only in-frame clones and lacks some. Here the sample spans around 140,000 clones, about 80% being singletons. Sample: PBMCs. The receptors were sampled from a man between 25 and 39 years old in good health and CMV-seropositive.

The chain carries TRBV5-4 and TRBJ2-5; 7 nucleotides line up with TRBD2. The DNA matches TRBJ2-7 better at its end, which makes the J call doubtful. CDR3 length: 15 amino acids. CDR1 is SGHNT and CDR2 is YYREEE in the germline V gene (reference sequence). The CDR3 protein is CASSSRTRVPYEQYF. The CDR3 DNA reads TGTGCCAGCAGCTCACGGACTAGGGTACCCTACGAGCAGTACTTC.

The chain is built from TRBV14 and TRBJ1-1; 7 positions match TRBD1. CDR3 size: 14 residues. Trimming took 4 bases from V and 4 from J; bases not matched to a gene: 6. Germline values: CDR1 SGHDN, CDR2 FVKESK. The DNA for the CDR3 is TGTGCCAGCAGCCCCCGACAGGGCGGCACTGAAGCTTTCTTT. Translating it yields CASSPRQGGTEAFF.

V usage is TRBV27 and J usage is TRBJ1-5; D is ambiguous. Per the germline V gene, CDR1 is MNHEY and CDR2 is SMNVEV (reference sequence). V was cut by 2 bases and J by 1 base, with 6 bases left in between. The CDR3 consists of 14 residues. CDR3 coding DNA: TGTGCCAGCAGTTTAGTTGGCAGCAATCAGCCCCAGCATTTT. This translates into CASSLVGSNQPQHF.

The sample holds one count of this clone. The J gene is TRBJ2-6, the V gene TRBV6-6; possible D gene TRBD1, 5 bases. The CDR3 length is 15 residues. Germline V gene lookup returns CDR1 MNHNY and CDR2 SVGAGI (reference sequence). With 5 bases removed from V and 1 base from J, the gap between germline ends came to 9 bases. In DNA form, the CDR3 reads TGTGCCAGCAGTCATAAGGGGTCTGGGGCCAACGTCCTGACTTTC. This codes for CASSHKGSGANVLTF.

This chain links TRBV2 with TRBJ2-2; 8 bases map to TRBD1. Germline lookup yields CDR1 SNHLY and CDR2 FYNNEI. V shed 6 bases, J shed 1 base, and the junction held 16 bases outside the gene matches. CDR3 length: 19 residues. The CDR3 loop reads CASRSLGQVTSWNTGELFF. The CDR3 coding sequence is TGTGCCAGCAGGTCCTTGGGACAGGTAACTTCGTGGAACACCGGGGAGCTGTTTTTT.

The chain recombines TRBV5-1 with TRBJ2-3; D uncertain. The germline V gene has CDR1 SGHRS and CDR2 YFSETQ. V lost 4 bases and J lost 6, with 21 bases in between. The CDR3 sequence is 16 residues long. CDR3 sequence: CASSPGFSDRGDTQYF. Here the CDR3 DNA reads TGCGCCAGCAGCCCAGGATTTTCAGACCGTGGGGATACGCAGTATTTT.

CDR3 DNA sequence: TGTGCCTGGAGTGGCAGGGAAACTCAGCCCCAGCATTTT. Translating gives CAWSGRETQPQHF. The V and J genes are TRBV30 and TRBJ1-5, with D maybe TRBD1 (5 bases). V gave up 1 base and J gave up 6 bases, with 10 bases separating them. CDR1 is GTSNPN, CDR2 SVGIG, per germline (reference sequence). The CDR3 sequence is 13 residues long.

V gene TRBV28 combines with J gene TRBJ2-7; 12 positions match TRBD2. The CDR3 consists of 17 residues. Germline CDR1 and CDR2: MDHEN and SYDVKM. V lost 5 bases, J lost 2 bases, and 10 bases stayed unmatched. The CDR3 nucleotides read TGTGCCAGCAGTCCCCCTCCTAGCGGGAGGGCCGCCTACGAGCAGTACTTC. Translating it yields CASSPPPSGRAAYEQYF.

The rearrangement uses TRBV30 and TRBJ2-7, with TRBD1 matching over 8 bases. V dropped 2 bases and J dropped 4; count of bases not matched to a gene: 7. Germline CDR1 reads GTSNPN; CDR2 reads SVGIG (reference sequence). This CDR3 region has 14 residues. The CDR3 DNA is TGTGCCTGGAGTCGCGGGACAGGAGTTTACGAGCAGTACTTC. Amino acids: CAWSRGTGVYEQYF.

The rearrangement links TRBV28 to TRBJ1-4; 8 bases are a match to TRBD1. CDR1 is MDHEN, CDR2 SYDVKM, per germline. The CDR3 spans 14 residues. With V trimmed by 7 bases and J by 4 bases, 5 bases remained unmatched. The CDR3 DNA follows: TGTGCCAGCAAAATGGACAGGGTTAATGAAAAACTGTTTTTT. Its protein is CASKMDRVNEKLFF.

The chain has TRBV27 and TRBJ1-5; possible D gene TRBD1, 5 bases. This CDR3 has 15 residues. The V end was cut by 6 bases, the J end by 0 bases, with 12 bases between. Germline V lookup: CDR1 MNHEY, CDR2 SMNVEV (reference sequence). The CDR3 region is CASRRAGDSNQPQHF. The CDR3 nucleotides are TGTGCCAGCAGGCGAGCGGGGGATAGCAATCAGCCCCAGCATTTT.

V and J are TRBV28 and TRBJ2-7; 12 positions match TRBD2. V trimming: 1 base; J trimming: 4 bases; junction bases outside the gene matches: 5. Germline-derived CDR1 and CDR2 are MDHEN and SYDVKM. The CDR3 length is 16 residues. CDR3 protein: CASSLLGTSGSYEQYF. CDR3 coding DNA: TGTGCCAGCAGTTTATTAGGGACTAGCGGGTCTTACGAGCAGTACTTC.

The CDR3 loop is CASSPTDRGNTIYF. The CDR3 region has the DNA TGTGCCAGCAGTCCTACGGACAGGGGAAACACCATATATTTT. This chain links TRBV28 with TRBJ1-3, with 7 bases that match TRBD1. This CDR3 has 14 amino acids. CDR1 MDHEN and CDR2 SYDVKM come from the germline V gene. V lost 5 bases, J lost 4 bases, and 5 bases stayed unmatched.

V gene TRBV19 combines with J gene TRBJ2-1, with D possibly TRBD2 on 7 matching bases. V lost 5 bases and J 9 bases, leaving 14 bases between the germline ends. CDR3 length equals 13 residues. Germline V gene sequence: CDR1 LNHDA, CDR2 SQIVND (reference sequence). DNA for the CDR3: TGTGCCAGTAGTGTCCTAGGGGGGGGTGAGCAGTTCTTC. Its protein is CASSVLGGGEQFF.

This clone has more than one count but fewer than ten. The V gene is TRBV2, the J gene TRBJ2-5; possible D gene TRBD1, 5 bases. Germline-derived CDR1 and CDR2 are SNHLY and FYNNEI. This CDR3 spans 13 amino acids. The germline V and J ends were trimmed by 6 bases and 5 bases, with 13 bases remaining between them. CDR3 bases: TGTGCCAGCAGCAGGACGGCAGGGGAGACCCAGTACTTC. It codes for CASSRTAGETQYF.

The V gene is TRBV5-1, the J gene TRBJ2-1; 8 bases are a match to TRBD1. Unmatched junction bases numbered 11, after V lost 5 bases and J lost 7 bases. This CDR3 has 15 amino acids. Germline V lookup: CDR1 SGHRS, CDR2 YFSETQ. In DNA, the CDR3 is TGCGCCAGCAGTTTCACGACAGGGGCGAGGAATGAGCAGTTCTTC. Residues: CASSFTTGARNEQFF.

This rearrangement joins TRBV10-3 to TRBJ2-1; 7 bases map to TRBD2. Looked up from germline, CDR1 is ENHRY and CDR2 is SYGVKD. J gave up 2 bases and V 4 bases, and 2 bases lay outside the gene matches. This CDR3 is 14 amino acids long. The CDR3 coding sequence is TGTGCCATCAGTGGAAGCGGGACCTACAATGAGCAGTTCTTC. Amino acid sequence: CAISGSGTYNEQFF.

The chain joins TRBV5-1 to TRBJ1-1; 7 bases match TRBD1. Per the germline V gene, CDR1 is SGHRS and CDR2 is YFSETQ. This CDR3 contains 15 residues. Losses at the gene ends were 5 bases for V and 4 bases for J; bases not matched to a gene: 11. The CDR3 nucleotides read TGCGCCAGCAGTCGGATACAGGGGATAGGCACTGAAGCTTTCTTT. Translation: CASSRIQGIGTEAFF.

This clone was found a few times. As DNA, the CDR3 is TGTGCCAGCAGCTTCAGACAGGGGGAATTCTCACCCCTCCACTTT. This encodes CASSFRQGEFSPLHF. The chain has TRBV5-6 and TRBJ1-6; 9 nucleotides line up with TRBD1. Unmatched junction bases numbered 7, after V lost 2 bases and J lost 10 bases. Germline assignment: CDR1 SGHDT and CDR2 YYEEEE. The CDR3 runs to 15 residues.